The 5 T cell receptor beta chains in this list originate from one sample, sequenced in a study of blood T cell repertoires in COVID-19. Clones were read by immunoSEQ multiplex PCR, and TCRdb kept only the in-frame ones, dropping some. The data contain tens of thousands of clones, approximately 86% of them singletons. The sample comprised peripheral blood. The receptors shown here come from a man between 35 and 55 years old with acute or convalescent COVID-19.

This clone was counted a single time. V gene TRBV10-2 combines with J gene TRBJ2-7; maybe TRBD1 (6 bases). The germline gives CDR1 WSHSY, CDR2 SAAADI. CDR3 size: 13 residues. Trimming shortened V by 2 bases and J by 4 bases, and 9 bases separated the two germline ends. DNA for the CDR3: TGCGCCAGCAGTGAGAACAGGGAGTACGAGCAGTACTTC. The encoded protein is CASSENREYEQYF.

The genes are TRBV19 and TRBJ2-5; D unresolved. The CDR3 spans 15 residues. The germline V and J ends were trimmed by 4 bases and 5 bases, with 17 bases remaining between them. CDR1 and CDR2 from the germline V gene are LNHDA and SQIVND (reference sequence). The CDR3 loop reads CASSRSLVTVETQYF. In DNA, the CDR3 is TGTGCCAGTAGTAGGAGTTTGGTGACGGTGGAGACCCAGTACTTC.

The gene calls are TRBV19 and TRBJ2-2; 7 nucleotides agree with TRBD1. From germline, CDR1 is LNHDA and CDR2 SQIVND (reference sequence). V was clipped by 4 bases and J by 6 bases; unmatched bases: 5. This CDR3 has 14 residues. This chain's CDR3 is CASSTTGMPGELFF. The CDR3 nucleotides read TGTGCCAGTAGTACGACAGGGATGCCCGGGGAGCTGTTTTTT.

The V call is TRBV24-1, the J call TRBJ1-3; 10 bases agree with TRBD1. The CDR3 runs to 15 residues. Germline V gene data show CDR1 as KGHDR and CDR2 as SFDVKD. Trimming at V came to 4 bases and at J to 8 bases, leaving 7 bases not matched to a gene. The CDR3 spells CATSDVGQGGHTIYF. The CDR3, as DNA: TGTGCCACCAGTGACGTTGGACAGGGGGGGCACACCATATATTTT.

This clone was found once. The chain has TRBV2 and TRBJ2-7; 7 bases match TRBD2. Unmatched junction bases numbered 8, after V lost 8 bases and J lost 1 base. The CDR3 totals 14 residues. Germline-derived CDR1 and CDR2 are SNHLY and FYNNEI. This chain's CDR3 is CASGEGYLSYEQYF. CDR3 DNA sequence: TGTGCCAGCGGGGAGGGGTACCTATCCTACGAGCAGTACTTC.